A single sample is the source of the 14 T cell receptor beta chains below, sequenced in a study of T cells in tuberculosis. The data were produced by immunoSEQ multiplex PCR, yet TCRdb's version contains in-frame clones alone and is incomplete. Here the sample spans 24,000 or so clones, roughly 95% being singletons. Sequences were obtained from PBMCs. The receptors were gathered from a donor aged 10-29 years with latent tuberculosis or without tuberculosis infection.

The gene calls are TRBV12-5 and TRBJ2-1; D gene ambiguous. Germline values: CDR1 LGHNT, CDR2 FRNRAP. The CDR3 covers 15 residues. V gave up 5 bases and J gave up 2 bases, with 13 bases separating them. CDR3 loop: CASGPQARAYNEQFF. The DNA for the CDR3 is TGTGCTAGTGGTCCTCAAGCCCGGGCCTACAATGAGCAGTTCTTC.

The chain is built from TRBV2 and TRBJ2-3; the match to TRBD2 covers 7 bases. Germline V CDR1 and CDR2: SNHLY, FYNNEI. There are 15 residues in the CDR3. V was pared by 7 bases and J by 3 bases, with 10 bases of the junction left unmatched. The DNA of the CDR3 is TGTGCCAGCACCCCCCTCGGGCGGGGGACAGATACGCAGTATTTT. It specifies CASTPLGRGTDTQYF.

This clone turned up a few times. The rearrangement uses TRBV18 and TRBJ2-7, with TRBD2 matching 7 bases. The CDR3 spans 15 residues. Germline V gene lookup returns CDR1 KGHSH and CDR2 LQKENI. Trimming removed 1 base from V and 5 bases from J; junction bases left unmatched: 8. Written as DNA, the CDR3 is TGTGCCAGCTCACCACTCAGCGGGGTGGTGGACGAGCAGTACTTC. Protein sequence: CASSPLSGVVDEQYF.

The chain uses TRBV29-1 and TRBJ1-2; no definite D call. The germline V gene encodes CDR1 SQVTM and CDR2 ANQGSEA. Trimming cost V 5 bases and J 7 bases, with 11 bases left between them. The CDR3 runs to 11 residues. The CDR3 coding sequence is TGCAGCGTTCCAGCGGATGCTGGCTACACCTTC. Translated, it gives CSVPADAGYTF.

CDR3 DNA sequence: TGTGCCAGCAGGCAAGGAGTTATCAATCAGCCCCAGCATTTT. Amino acids: CASRQGVINQPQHF. The chain links TRBV6-6 to TRBJ1-5; D not certain. Germline CDR1 is MNHNY and CDR2 is SVGAGI (reference sequence). The CDR3 sequence is 14 residues long. The ends were cut back, 6 bases at V and 3 bases at J, with 12 bases in the middle.

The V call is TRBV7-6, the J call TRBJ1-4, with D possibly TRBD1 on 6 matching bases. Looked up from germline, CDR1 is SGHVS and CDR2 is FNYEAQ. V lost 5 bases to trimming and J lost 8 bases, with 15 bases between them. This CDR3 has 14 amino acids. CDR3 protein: CASSHRVGREKLFF. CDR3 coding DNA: TGTGCCAGCAGCCACAGGGTCGGAAGGGAAAAACTGTTTTTT.

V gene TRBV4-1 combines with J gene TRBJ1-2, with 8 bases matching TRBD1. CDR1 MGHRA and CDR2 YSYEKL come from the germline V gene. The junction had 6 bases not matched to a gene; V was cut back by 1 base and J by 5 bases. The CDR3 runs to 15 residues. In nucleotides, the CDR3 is TGCGCCAGCAGCCAAGGTGGACAGGGCTTTTATGGCTACACCTTC. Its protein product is CASSQGGQGFYGYTF.

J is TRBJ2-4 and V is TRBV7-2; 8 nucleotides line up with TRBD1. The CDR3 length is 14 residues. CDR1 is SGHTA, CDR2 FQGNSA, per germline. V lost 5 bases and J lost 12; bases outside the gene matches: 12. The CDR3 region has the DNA TGTGCCAGCAGCCTCGGAGCAGGGGGCATCACTCAGTACTTC. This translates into CASSLGAGGITQYF.

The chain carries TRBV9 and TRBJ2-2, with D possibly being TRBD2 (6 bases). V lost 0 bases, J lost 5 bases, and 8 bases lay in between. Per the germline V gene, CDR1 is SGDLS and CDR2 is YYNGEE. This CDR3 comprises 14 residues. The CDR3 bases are TGTGCCAGCAGCGTAGGCGGGGCAACCGGGGAGCTGTTTTTT. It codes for CASSVGGATGELFF.

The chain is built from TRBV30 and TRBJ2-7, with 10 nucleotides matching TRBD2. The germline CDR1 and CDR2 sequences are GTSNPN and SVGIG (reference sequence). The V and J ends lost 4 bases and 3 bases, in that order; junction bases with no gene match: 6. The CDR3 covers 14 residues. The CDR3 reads CAWIPSGGLYEQYF. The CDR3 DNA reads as TGTGCCTGGATCCCTAGCGGGGGACTCTACGAGCAGTACTTC.

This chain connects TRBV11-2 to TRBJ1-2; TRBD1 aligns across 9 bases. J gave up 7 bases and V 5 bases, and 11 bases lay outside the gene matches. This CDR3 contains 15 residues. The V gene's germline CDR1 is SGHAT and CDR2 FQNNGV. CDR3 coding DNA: TGTGCCAGCAGCCTCTATAGGACAGGGGCTAGTGGCTACACCTTC. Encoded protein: CASSLYRTGASGYTF.

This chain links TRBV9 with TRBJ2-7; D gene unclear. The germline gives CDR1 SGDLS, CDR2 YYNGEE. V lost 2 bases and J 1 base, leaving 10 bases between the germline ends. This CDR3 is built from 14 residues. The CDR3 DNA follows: TGTGCCAGCAGCGTGCACAGAGAATCCTACGAGCAGTACTTC. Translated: CASSVHRESYEQYF.

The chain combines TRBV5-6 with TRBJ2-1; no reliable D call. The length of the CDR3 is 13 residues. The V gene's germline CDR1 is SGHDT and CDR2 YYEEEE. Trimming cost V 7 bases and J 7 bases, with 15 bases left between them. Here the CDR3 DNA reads TGTGCCAGCGCATTCAGCGCCATTAATGAGCAGTTCTTC. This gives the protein CASAFSAINEQFF.

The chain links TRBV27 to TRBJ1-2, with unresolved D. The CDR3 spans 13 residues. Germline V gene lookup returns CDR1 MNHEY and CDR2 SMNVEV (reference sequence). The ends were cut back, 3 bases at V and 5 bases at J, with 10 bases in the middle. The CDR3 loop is CASSFEGKYGYTF. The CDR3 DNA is TGTGCCAGCAGTTTCGAGGGAAAATATGGCTACACCTTC.